The 26 T cell receptor beta chains below all came from one sample that was sequenced in a study of T cells in women clearing cervical HPV infection. The protocol was immunoSEQ multiplex PCR, while the TCRdb copy is restricted to in-frame clones and leaves out a portion. The table lists over 10,000 clones. Sequencing was done on a sample of blood buffy coat. The source of these receptors is a woman aged 18 to 75 with a cervical HPV16 infection that either progressed to CIN3+ or cleared (not recorded which).

Comment on this clone: The missing CDR3 end, 3 residues past where the read stops, is filled in from the germline J gene. The chain couples TRBV2 to TRBJ2-2; TRBD2 agrees at 8 bases. CDR3 length: 17 amino acids. After removal of 6 bases from V and 4 bases from J, the junction contained 13 bases not matched to a gene. Germline V gives CDR1 SNHLY, CDR2 FYNNEI. The CDR3 protein is CASSGLGTSKGTGELFF. CDR3 DNA (partial): TGTGCCAGCAGCGGCCTCGGGACTAGTAAGGGCACCGGGGAG.

Of note for this clone: Read coverage stops 3 residues before the CDR3 terminus; the germline J gene supplies the remainder. The gene calls are TRBV5-4 and TRBJ2-5; D is unclear. V was shortened by 3 bases and J by 2 bases, with 8 bases between the two germline ends. CDR3 length: 13 amino acids. Germline CDR1 is SGHNT and CDR2 is YYREEE (reference sequence). The CDR3 spells CASSSWQQETQYF. The sequenced CDR3 bases are TGTGCCAGCAGCTCCTGGCAGCAAGAGACC. The whole variable domain, remainder taken from reference TRBV5-4 and TRBJ2-5, is ETGVTQSPTHLIKTRGQQVTLRCSSQSGHNTVSWYQQALGQGPQFIFQYYREEENGRGNFPPRFSGLQFPNYSSELNVNALELDDSALYLCASSSWQQETQYFGPGTRLLVL.

Concerning this clone: Sequencing ends 3 residues short of the CDR3 end; the germline J gene provides the rest. The chain combines TRBV20-1 with TRBJ2-3; 11 nucleotides line up with TRBD2. V lost 2 bases to trimming and J lost 5 bases; unmatched junction nucleotides: 12. The CDR3 has 17 residues. Germline values: CDR1 DFQATT, CDR2 SNEGSKA (reference sequence). The CDR3 protein is CSARNIYSGGAEDTQYF. The CDR3 bases that were read are TGCAGTGCTAGAAATATCTATAGCGGGGGGGCGGAAGATACG.

This clone counts as medium-sized (0.01 to 0.1%) by frequency. The DNA read from the CDR3 is TGTGCCAGCAGCTGGGGACAAGGGAACACTGAA. Protein sequence: CASSWGQGNTE. The CDR3, in full, reads CASSWGQGNTEAFF. The J gene is TRBJ1-1, the V gene TRBV5-5; D may be TRBD1 (6 bases). The read halts 3 residues ahead of the CDR3 end, with the missing end drawn from the germline J gene. Germline CDR1 and CDR2: SGHKS and YYEKEE (reference sequence). The CDR3 runs 14 residues. The V end was cut by 3 bases, the J end by 1 base, with 10 bases between.

The CDR3 here is CASSPRTVYGYTF. The sequenced CDR3 bases are TGTGCCAGCAGTCCCAGGACAGTATATGGC. The genes are TRBV12-3 or TRBV12-4 and TRBJ1-2, with D possibly being TRBD1 (6 bases). The CDR3 extends 3 residues past the end of the read, so its final part is completed from the germline J gene. The CDR3 loop spans 13 amino acids. Trimming cost V 5 bases and J 5 bases, with 12 bases left between them.

This CDR3 is CASTPSAEYTGELFF. Incomplete CDR3 DNA: TGTGCCAGCACCCCGAGCGCGGAATACACCGGGGAG. The V gene is TRBV6-4, the J gene TRBJ2-2; unclear D gene. The CDR3 end falls 3 residues outside the read, so it is completed with the germline J gene. Germline loops: CDR1 MRHNA, CDR2 SNTAGT. The V end was cut by 7 bases, the J end by 3 bases, with 15 bases between. CDR3 size: 15 residues.

The CDR3 here is CASSSLRGRFEAFF. The part of the CDR3 DNA that was read is TGTGCCAGCAGCTCCCTACGGGGGAGATTTGAA. V and J are TRBV11-2 and TRBJ1-1, with a tentative D call TRBD1 (5 bases). The CDR3 extends 3 residues past the end of the read, so its final part is completed from the germline J gene. V was cut by 4 bases and J by 7 bases, with 16 bases left in between. Germline CDR1 is SGHAT and CDR2 is FQNNGV. The CDR3 sequence is 14 residues long.

Concerning this clone itself: The CDR3 end lies 3 residues beyond the end of the read and is filled in from the germline J gene. J is TRBJ1-5 and V is TRBV7-9; possibly TRBD1 for D (6 bases). This CDR3 contains 13 residues. The germline CDR1 and CDR2 sequences are SEHNR and FQNEAQ (reference sequence). Trimming took off 5 bases at V and 2 bases at J, with 7 bases between the two ends. CDR3 DNA (partial): TGTGCCAGCAGCCCAGGGGGCAATCAGCCC. This encodes CASSPGGNQP. The entire CDR3 reads CASSPGGNQPQHF.

As regards this clone: The read terminates 3 residues before the CDR3 end, so the remaining end is supplied by the germline J gene. V and J are TRBV30 and TRBJ1-3, with 7 positions matching TRBD1. Germline V gene sequence: CDR1 GTSNPN, CDR2 SVGIG (reference sequence). Losses at the gene ends were 2 bases for V and 0 bases for J; bases not matched to a gene: 4. The CDR3 contains 15 residues. The CDR3 sequence: CAWSRRGNSGNTIYF. The sequenced CDR3 bases are TGTGCCTGGAGTCGCAGGGGGAACTCTGGAAACACC.

This clone shows up as medium-sized (0.01 to 0.1%) by frequency. The CDR3 is cut off 3 residues early in the read; its end comes from the germline J gene. The chain recombines TRBV7-3 with TRBJ1-2; D may be TRBD1 (6 bases). This CDR3 is 15 amino acids long. V dropped 11 bases and J dropped 7 bases, with 26 bases sitting between them. Per germline, CDR1 SGHTA and CDR2 FQGTGA. The sequenced part of the CDR3 DNA is TGTGCCGCGGGTGGGATCGCGGGGGCGCAAAGTGGC. The encoded protein is CAAGGIAGAQSG. The full CDR3 sequence reads CAAGGIAGAQSGYTF.

In the case of this clone: The sequence runs out 3 residues before the end of the CDR3; the remainder is reconstructed from the germline J gene. The chain has TRBV10-3 and TRBJ2-1, with 10 nucleotides matching TRBD2. Per the germline V gene, CDR1 is ENHRY and CDR2 is SYGVKD. V lost 5 bases and J lost 4; bases outside the gene matches: 5. The CDR3 has 15 amino acids. The CDR3 here is CAISSGTSVYNEQFF. The covered CDR3 bases are TGTGCCATCAGTTCCGGGACTAGCGTATACAATGAG.

The DNA read from the CDR3 is TGTGCCATCAGTGAACAGAATCAGCCC. Protein product: CAISEQNQP. The entire CDR3 protein reads CAISEQNQPQHF. This chain links TRBV10-3 with TRBJ1-5; no firm D call. The read is 3 residues too short to cover the CDR3 end, so that end is filled in from the germline J gene. Germline V CDR1 and CDR2: ENHRY, SYGVKD. The CDR3 runs 12 residues. V lost 3 bases to trimming and J lost 4 bases, with 4 bases between them.

In the case of this clone: The read ends 3 residues shy of where the CDR3 ends; the end is completed using the germline J gene. This chain connects TRBV5-4 to TRBJ1-3; maybe TRBD1 (5 bases). The germline V gene encodes CDR1 SGHNT and CDR2 YYREEE (reference sequence). Trimming stripped 0 bases from V and 2 bases from J, with 9 bases between. This CDR3 comprises 15 residues. CDR3 region: CASSLDQGAGNTIYF. CDR3 DNA, as far as it was read: TGTGCCAGCAGCTTGGATCAGGGAGCTGGAAACACC.

A word on this clone: The read stops 3 residues short of the end of the CDR3; the missing end is completed from the germline J gene. The J gene is TRBJ2-3, the V gene TRBV5-1; a weak D match, TRBD2 (7 bases). Trimming took 4 bases from V and 3 from J, leaving 15 bases between them. Germline CDR1 reads SGHRS; CDR2 reads YFSETQ. CDR3 size: 15 residues. The CDR3: CASSRSGGRTDTQYF. The part of the CDR3 DNA that was read is TGCGCCAGCAGCAGATCGGGGGGCCGTACAGATACG.

A note on this clone: From the germline J gene comes the end of the CDR3, since the read stops 3 residues before it. This chain connects TRBV5-1 to TRBJ2-1; maybe TRBD2 (6 bases). V lost 0 bases and J 7 bases, leaving 17 bases between the germline ends. CDR1 is SGHRS and CDR2 is YFSETQ in the germline V gene. There are 16 residues in the CDR3. The DNA read from the CDR3 is TGCGCCAGCAGCTTGGGCCCAGTGGAGGGGAGTAATGAG. Its protein product is CASSLGPVEGSNE. The full CDR3 is CASSLGPVEGSNEQFF.

Concerning this clone itself: Sequencing ends 3 residues short of the CDR3 end; the germline J gene provides the rest. The V and J genes are TRBV23-1 and TRBJ1-5; 7 nucleotides match TRBD1. TRBV23-1 is recorded as an ORF, its role being uncertain. Losses at the gene ends were 10 bases for V and 2 bases for J; bases not matched to a gene: 14. The CDR3 is 16 residues long. CDR3 residues: CANCTPRTGGNQPQHF. The sequenced part of the CDR3 DNA is TGCGCCAACTGCACCCCGCGGACAGGAGGCAATCAGCCC.

The sequenced CDR3 bases are TGTGCCAGCAGTGAAAAGGGGCCGCAGAACGGC. Its translation: CASSEKGPQNG. The complete CDR3 sequence is CASSEKGPQNGYTF. The chain combines TRBV2 with TRBJ1-2, with D perhaps TRBD1 (5 bases). The read halts 3 residues ahead of the CDR3 end, with the missing end drawn from the germline J gene. Germline assignment: CDR1 SNHLY and CDR2 FYNNEI. There are 14 residues in the CDR3.

This chain's CDR3 is CASSEFSGGANEQFF. The CDR3 DNA, read in part, is TGTGCCAGCAGTGAATTTAGCGGGGGGGCCAATGAG. The chain couples TRBV6-1 to TRBJ2-1; 11 positions agree with TRBD2. Read data end 3 residues before the CDR3 end; the end is taken from the germline J gene. The length of the CDR3 is 15 residues. J lost 6 bases, V lost 2 bases, and 3 bases had no gene match. From germline, CDR1 is MNHNS and CDR2 SASEGT.

Comment on this clone: The CDR3 end lies 3 residues beyond the end of the read and is filled in from the germline J gene. This sequence joins TRBV5-1 and TRBJ2-7; 7 positions match TRBD2. Germline CDR1 SGHRS, CDR2 YFSETQ. Losses at the gene ends were 7 bases for V and 6 bases for J; bases not matched to a gene: 4. This CDR3 region has 11 residues. The CDR3 here is CASGSGGEQYF. The part of the CDR3 DNA that was read is TGCGCCAGCGGGTCGGGGGGCGAG.

As for this clone: The read stops 3 residues short of the end of the CDR3; the missing end is completed from the germline J gene. The genes are TRBV6-1 and TRBJ1-1; unclear D gene. Germline V CDR1 and CDR2: MNHNS, SASEGT. CDR3 length: 13 residues. Trimming cost V 4 bases and J 4 bases, with 10 bases left between them. Incomplete CDR3 DNA: TGTGCCAGCAGTGGGGAACGGGGCACTGAA. Its translation is CASSGERGTE. The whole CDR3 reads CASSGERGTEAFF.

As concerns this clone: The read stops 3 residues short of the end of the CDR3; the missing end is completed from the germline J gene. V gene TRBV30 combines with J gene TRBJ2-1, with D perhaps assigned TRBD1 or TRBD2 (5 bases each). CDR3 length equals 12 residues. V was shortened by 2 bases and J by 7 bases, with 9 bases between the two germline ends. Germline CDR1 and CDR2: GTSNPN and SVGIG (reference sequence). The CDR3: CAWSRGANEQFF. The sequenced part of the CDR3 DNA is TGTGCCTGGAGTCGAGGGGCGAATGAG.

As for this clone: The CDR3 end is not reached by the read, which stops 3 residues before it; the germline J gene fills it in. This chain joins TRBV20-1 and TRBJ1-2; D is possibly TRBD1 (5 bases). There are 13 residues in the CDR3. Germline V lookup: CDR1 DFQATT, CDR2 SNEGSKA (reference sequence). The DNA read from the CDR3 is TGCAGTGCCCGTGATCGGGGGGGTTACGGC. This encodes CSARDRGGYG. The complete CDR3 protein is CSARDRGGYGYTF.

On this clone: The read comes to an end 3 residues before the CDR3 does, leaving the germline J gene to fill in the end. The chain combines TRBV13 with TRBJ1-4, with 10 positions matching TRBD1. The length of the CDR3 is 12 residues. CDR1 is PRHDT, CDR2 FYEKMQ, per germline (reference sequence). Partial CDR3 DNA: TGTGCCAGCAGCTCCGGGACAGGGGTA. It specifies CASSSGTGV. The entire CDR3 reads CASSSGTGVLFF.

Comments on this clone: The sequenced fragment ends 3 residues before the CDR3 boundary, so the rest is inferred from the germline J gene. The chain has TRBV29-1 and TRBJ1-2; tentatively, D is TRBD1 (5 bases). The CDR3 is made up of 12 amino acids. CDR1 and CDR2 from the germline V gene are SQVTM and ANQGSEA. V lost 8 bases, J lost 3 bases, and 13 bases lay in between. The CDR3 spells CSISQGDYGYTF. Partial CDR3 DNA: TGCAGCATCTCTCAAGGGGACTATGGC.

As for this clone: The DNA ends 3 residues before the CDR3 does, and the rest of the CDR3 is filled in from the germline J gene. V gene TRBV20-1 combines with J gene TRBJ2-5, with a weak D call TRBD2 (7 bases). The CDR3 sequence is 14 residues long. Germline CDR1 and CDR2: DFQATT and SNEGSKA (reference sequence). The V end was cut by 5 bases, the J end by 2 bases, with 15 bases between. The CDR3 is CSASPGGFQETQYF. CDR3 bases read: TGCAGTGCTTCCCCGGGGGGCTTTCAAGAGACC.

With regard to this clone: The read stops 3 residues short of the end of the CDR3; the missing end is completed from the germline J gene. The rearrangement uses TRBV20-1 and TRBJ1-2; a weak D match, TRBD1 (6 bases). The CDR3 totals 13 residues. Per germline, CDR1 DFQATT and CDR2 SNEGSKA (reference sequence). The part of the CDR3 DNA that was read is TGCAGTGCTAGTCCCGTACAGGGTGGAGGC. Translating it yields CSASPVQGGG. The CDR3 as a whole reads CSASPVQGGGYTF.